Below, one TCR beta chain is given with its context. Measured with immunoSEQ multiplex PCR; TCRdb has only the in-frame clones, and not every one. The sample holds some 160,000 clones, 80% seen once. The entry originates in a study of blood T cell repertoires in COVID-19. This CDR3 has 12 residues. The germline CDR1 and CDR2 sequences are SNHLY and FYNNEI. The V end lost 6 bases, the J end lost 4 bases, and 10 bases lay between the germline ends. The source of this sequence is a woman in her sixties or seventies who had recovered from COVID-19. Sequenced sample: PBMCs or T cells enriched from blood (not recorded which). The J gene is TRBJ2-7, the V gene TRBV2; possibly TRBD1 for D (5 bases). The CDR3 bases are TGTGCCAGCAGGGGGCTTGATTACGAGCAGTACTTC. Translation: CASRGLDYEQYF.